There are a few counts of the clone carrying this TCR beta chain. Antigen specificity is unknown. Per the germline V gene, CDR1 is SGHRS and CDR2 is YFSETQ. This CDR3 has 12 amino acids. V was clipped by 6 bases and J by 6 bases, with 11 bases between them. The entry originates in a study of T cells after yellow fever vaccination. TCRdb itself ran the 5' RACE reads through MiXCR, one entry per CDR3 protein. Of about 340,000 distinct CDR3 sequences detected, about an eighth appear once; the ten largest clones hold 2.5% to 3.5%. Overall study results and limits: Booster sampling recovered most clones from primary vaccination (around 97% CD4, around 90% CD8). Repertoires sorted by FACS could include abundant clonotypes that are contaminants from the bulk population.

This sequence was found in a man between 18 and 29 years old who received the YFV17D yellow fever vaccine. The chain uses TRBV5-1 and TRBJ2-3; no reliable D call. The sample consisted of CD4+ T cells sorted from PBMCs, taken 15 days after the yellow fever booster vaccination. Here the CDR3 reads CASTQSGDTQYF. CDR3 DNA: TGCGCCAGCACTCAAAGTGGGGATACGCAGTATTTT.